This T cell receptor (beta chain) was retrieved from a study of blood T cell repertoires in COVID-19. The wider study: Acute-phase and convalescent COVID-19 samples originated in the United States, Italy and Spain. Sources were T cells, B-cell-depleted T cells, or PBMCs; the material itself was cDNA or gDNA.

The germline V gene has CDR1 MNHEY and CDR2 SMNVEV (reference sequence). J was trimmed by 5 bases and V by 5 bases; bases with no gene match: 8. The CDR3 runs 14 residues. The authors' processing: Amplification of reference gene primers provided the estimated nucleated cell counts. Here immunoSEQ multiplex PCR was the method, and the copy in TCRdb shows in-frame clones only, minus some. V and J calls and clone size follow that table, whereas D and trimming were derived from the DNA. The sample lists about 54,000 clones; about nine tenths were seen once. The material sequenced was peripheral blood. The source is a woman in her forties with active COVID-19. V is TRBV27 and J is TRBJ2-7; 8 positions agree with TRBD1. The CDR3 protein is CASSPGQGNDEQYF. The CDR3 DNA reads TGTGCCAGCAGTCCCGGACAGGGTAACGACGAGCAGTACTTC.